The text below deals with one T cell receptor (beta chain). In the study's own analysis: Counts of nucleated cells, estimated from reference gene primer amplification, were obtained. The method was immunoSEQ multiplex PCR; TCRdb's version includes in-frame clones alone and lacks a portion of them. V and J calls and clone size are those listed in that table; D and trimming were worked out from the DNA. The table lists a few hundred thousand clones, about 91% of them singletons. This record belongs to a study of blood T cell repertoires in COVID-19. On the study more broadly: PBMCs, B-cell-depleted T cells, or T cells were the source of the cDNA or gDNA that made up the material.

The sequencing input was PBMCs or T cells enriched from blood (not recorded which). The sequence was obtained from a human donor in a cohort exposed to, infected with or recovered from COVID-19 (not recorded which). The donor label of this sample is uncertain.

CDR3 coding DNA: TGCGCCAGCAGCCAAGTTGCGGGGAGCTCCTATAATTCACCCCTCCACTTT. Translation: CASSQVAGSSYNSPLHF. This rearrangement joins TRBV4-3 to TRBJ1-6; D not resolved. V lost 1 base, J lost 0 bases, and 10 bases lay in between. Germline lookup yields CDR1 LGHNA and CDR2 YSLEER. The CDR3 runs 17 residues.